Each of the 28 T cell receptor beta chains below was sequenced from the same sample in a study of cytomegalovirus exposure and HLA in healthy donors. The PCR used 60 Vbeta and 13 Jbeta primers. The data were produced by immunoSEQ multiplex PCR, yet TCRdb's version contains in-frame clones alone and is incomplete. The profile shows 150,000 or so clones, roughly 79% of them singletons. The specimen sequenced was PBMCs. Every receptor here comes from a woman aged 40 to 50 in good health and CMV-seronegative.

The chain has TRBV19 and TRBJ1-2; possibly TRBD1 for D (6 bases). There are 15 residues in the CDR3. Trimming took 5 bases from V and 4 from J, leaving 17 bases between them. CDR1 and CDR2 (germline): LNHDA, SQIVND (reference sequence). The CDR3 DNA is TGTGCCAGTAGTGGAGTGTTGACAGGAAGCTATGGCTACACCTTC. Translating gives CASSGVLTGSYGYTF.

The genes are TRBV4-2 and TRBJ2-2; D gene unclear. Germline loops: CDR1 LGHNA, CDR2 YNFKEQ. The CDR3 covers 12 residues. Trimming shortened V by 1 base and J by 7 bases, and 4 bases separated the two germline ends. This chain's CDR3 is CASSQAFGELFF. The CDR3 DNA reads TGTGCCAGCAGCCAAGCATTCGGGGAGCTGTTTTTT.

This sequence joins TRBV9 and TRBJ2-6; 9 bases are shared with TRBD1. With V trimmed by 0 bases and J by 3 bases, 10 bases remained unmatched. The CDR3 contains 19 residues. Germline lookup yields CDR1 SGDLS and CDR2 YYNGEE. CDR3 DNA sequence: TGTGCCAGCAGCGTAGGGAAACCGGGACAGGGAAATGGGGCCAACGTCCTGACTTTC. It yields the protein CASSVGKPGQGNGANVLTF. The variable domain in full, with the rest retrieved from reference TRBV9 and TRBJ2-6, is DSGVTQTPKHLITATGQRVTLRCSPRSGDLSVYWYQQSLDQGLQFLIQYYNGEERAKGNILERFSAQQFPDLHSELNLSSLELGDSALYFCASSVGKPGQGNGANVLTFGAGSRLTVL.

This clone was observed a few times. CDR3 DNA sequence: TGTGCCAGCAGTGAAGGGCCGGGACAGGGGCCTTACGAGCAGTACTTC. As protein: CASSEGPGQGPYEQYF. The chain recombines TRBV6-1 with TRBJ2-7, with 10 bases lining up with TRBD1. V shed 1 base and J 4 bases; nucleotides not matched to a gene: 7. The CDR3 spans 16 residues. CDR1 and CDR2 (germline): MNHNS, SASEGT.

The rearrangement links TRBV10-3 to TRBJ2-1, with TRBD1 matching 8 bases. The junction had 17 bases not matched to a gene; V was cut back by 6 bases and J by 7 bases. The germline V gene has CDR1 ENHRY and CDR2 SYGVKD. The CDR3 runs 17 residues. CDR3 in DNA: TGTGCCATCAGCGCCTCAAGTCCGGGACAGGCGGGGAATGAGCAGTTCTTC. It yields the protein CAISASSPGQAGNEQFF.

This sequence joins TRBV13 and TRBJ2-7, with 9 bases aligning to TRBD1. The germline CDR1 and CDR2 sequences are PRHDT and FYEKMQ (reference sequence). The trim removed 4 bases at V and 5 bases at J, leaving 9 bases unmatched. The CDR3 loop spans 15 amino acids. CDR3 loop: CASSSPWDRVDEQYF. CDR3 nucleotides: TGTGCCAGCAGCTCTCCTTGGGACAGGGTCGACGAGCAGTACTTC.

The CDR3 region is CASKQGAGSSYEQYF. Here the CDR3 DNA reads TGTGCCAGTAAACAGGGGGCCGGATCCTCCTACGAGCAGTACTTC. The chain links TRBV2 to TRBJ2-7, with 9 bases matching TRBD1. V gave up 9 bases and J gave up 0 bases; unmatched junction bases: 9. CDR1 and CDR2 from the germline V gene are SNHLY and FYNNEI. The CDR3 extends over 15 amino acids.

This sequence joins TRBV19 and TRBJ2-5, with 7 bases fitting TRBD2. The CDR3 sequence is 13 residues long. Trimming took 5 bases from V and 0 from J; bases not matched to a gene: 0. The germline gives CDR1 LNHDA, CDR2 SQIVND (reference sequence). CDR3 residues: CASSGTNQETQYF. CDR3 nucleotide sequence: TGTGCCAGTAGTGGGACTAACCAAGAGACCCAGTACTTC. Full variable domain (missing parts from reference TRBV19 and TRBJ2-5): DGGITQSPKYLFRKEGQNVTLSCEQNLNHDAMYWYRQDPGQGLRLIYYSQIVNDFQKGDIAEGYSVSREKKESFPLTVTSAQKNPTAFYLCASSGTNQETQYFGPGTRLLVL.

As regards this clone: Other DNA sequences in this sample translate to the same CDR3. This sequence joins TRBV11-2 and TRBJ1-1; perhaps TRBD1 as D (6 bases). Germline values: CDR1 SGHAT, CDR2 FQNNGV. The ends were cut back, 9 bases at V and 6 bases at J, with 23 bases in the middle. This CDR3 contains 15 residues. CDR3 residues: CASLGGQGRRSEAFF. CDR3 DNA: TGTGCCAGTCTAGGAGGTCAGGGGCGCAGGTCTGAAGCTTTCTTT.

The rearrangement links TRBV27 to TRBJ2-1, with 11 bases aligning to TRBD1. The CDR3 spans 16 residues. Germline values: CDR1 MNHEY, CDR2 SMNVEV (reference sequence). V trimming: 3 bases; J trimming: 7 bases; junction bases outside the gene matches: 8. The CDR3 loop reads CASSFRGTGGMNEQFF. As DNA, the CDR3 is TGTGCCAGCAGTTTTCGGGGGACAGGGGGAATGAATGAGCAGTTCTTC.

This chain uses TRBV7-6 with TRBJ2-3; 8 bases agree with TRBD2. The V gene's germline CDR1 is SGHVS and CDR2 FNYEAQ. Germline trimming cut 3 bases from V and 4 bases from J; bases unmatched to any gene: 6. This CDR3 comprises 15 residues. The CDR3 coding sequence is TGTGCCAGCAGCTTTCGGCGGGAGGCCTCAGATACGCAGTATTTT. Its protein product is CASSFRREASDTQYF. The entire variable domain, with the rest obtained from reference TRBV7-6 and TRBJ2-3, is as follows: GAGVSQSPRYKVTKRGQDVALRCDPISGHVSLYWYRQALGQGPEFLTYFNYEAQQDKSGLPNDRFSAERPEGSISTLTIQRTEQRDSAMYRCASSFRREASDTQYFGPGTRLTVL.

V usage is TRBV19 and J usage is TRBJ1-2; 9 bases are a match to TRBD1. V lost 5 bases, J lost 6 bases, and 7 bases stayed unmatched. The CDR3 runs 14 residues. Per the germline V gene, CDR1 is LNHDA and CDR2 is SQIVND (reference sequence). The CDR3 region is CASSFGTGHHGYTF. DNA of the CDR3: TGTGCCAGTAGTTTCGGGACAGGGCATCATGGCTACACCTTC.

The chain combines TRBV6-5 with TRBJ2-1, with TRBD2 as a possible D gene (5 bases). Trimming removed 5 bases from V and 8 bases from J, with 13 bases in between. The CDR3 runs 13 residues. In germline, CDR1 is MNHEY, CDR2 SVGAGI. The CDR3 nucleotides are TGTGCCAGCAGTCCGGACTCCCGTGATGAGCAGTTCTTC. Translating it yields CASSPDSRDEQFF.

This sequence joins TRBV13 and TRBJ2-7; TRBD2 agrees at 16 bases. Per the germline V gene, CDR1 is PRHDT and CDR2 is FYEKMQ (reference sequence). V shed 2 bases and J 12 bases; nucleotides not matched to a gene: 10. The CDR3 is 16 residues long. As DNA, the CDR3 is TGTGCCAGCAGCTTAAGTCGAGGGACTAGCGGGAGGGCCGTGTACTTC. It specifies CASSLSRGTSGRAVYF.

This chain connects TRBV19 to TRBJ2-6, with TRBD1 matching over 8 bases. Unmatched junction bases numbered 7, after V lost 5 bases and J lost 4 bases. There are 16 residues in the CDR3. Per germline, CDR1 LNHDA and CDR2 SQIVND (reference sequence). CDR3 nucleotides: TGTGCCAGTAGTTTAGGACAGGGCCTGGGGGCCAACGTCCTGACTTTC. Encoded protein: CASSLGQGLGANVLTF.

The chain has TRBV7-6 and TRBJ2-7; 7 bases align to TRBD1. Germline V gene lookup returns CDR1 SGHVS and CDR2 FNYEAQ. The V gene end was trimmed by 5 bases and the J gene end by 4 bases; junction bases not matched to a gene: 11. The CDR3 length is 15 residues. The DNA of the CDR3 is TGTGCCAGCAGCGCCTCCGGGACAGAACTTTACGAGCAGTACTTC. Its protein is CASSASGTELYEQYF.

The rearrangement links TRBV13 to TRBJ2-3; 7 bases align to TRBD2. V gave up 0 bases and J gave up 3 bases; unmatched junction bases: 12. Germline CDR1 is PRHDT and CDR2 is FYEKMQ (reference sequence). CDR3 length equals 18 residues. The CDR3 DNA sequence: TGTGCCAGCAGCTTAGGGGCGGGAGAGGCTGTCGAGACAGATACGCAGTATTTT. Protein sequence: CASSLGAGEAVETDTQYF.

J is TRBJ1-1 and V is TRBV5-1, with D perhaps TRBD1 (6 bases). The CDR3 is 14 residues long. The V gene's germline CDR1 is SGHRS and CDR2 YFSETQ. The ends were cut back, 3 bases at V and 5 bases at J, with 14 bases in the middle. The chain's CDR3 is CASSSGGGRTEAFF. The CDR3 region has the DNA TGCGCCAGCAGCTCTGGGGGGGGCAGGACTGAAGCTTTCTTT.

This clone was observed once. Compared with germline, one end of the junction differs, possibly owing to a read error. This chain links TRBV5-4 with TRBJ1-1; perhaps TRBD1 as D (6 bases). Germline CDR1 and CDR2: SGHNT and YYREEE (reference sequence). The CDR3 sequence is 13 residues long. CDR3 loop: CASSLFAGDRRAF. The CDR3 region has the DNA TGTGCCAGCAGCCTGTTCGCCGGAGACAGGCGGGCTTTT.

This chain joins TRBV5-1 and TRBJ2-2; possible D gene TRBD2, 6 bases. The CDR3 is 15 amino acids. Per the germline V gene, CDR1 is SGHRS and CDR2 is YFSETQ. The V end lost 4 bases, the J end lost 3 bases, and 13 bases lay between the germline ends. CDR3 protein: CASSRRTGDTGELFF. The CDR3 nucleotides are TGCGCCAGCAGCCGCAGGACGGGGGACACCGGGGAGCTGTTTTTT.

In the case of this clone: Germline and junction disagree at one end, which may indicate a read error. The CDR3 protein is CASSPIAGPLF. DNA for the CDR3: TGTGCCAGCAGTCCTATAGCGGGACCCCTCTTC. The V call is TRBV2, the J call TRBJ2-1, with 8 bases aligning to TRBD2. Per germline, CDR1 SNHLY and CDR2 FYNNEI. The CDR3 covers 11 residues.

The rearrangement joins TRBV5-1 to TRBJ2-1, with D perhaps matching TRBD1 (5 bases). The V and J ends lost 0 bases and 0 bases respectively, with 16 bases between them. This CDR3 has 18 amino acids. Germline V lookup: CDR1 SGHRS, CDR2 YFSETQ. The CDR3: CASSLGLGLTSSYNEQFF. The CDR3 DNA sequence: TGCGCCAGCAGCTTGGGATTGGGGCTGACGAGCTCCTACAATGAGCAGTTCTTC.

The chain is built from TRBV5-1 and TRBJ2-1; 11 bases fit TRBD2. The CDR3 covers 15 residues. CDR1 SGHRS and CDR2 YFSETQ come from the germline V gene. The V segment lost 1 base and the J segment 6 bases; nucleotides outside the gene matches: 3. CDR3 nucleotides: TGCGCCAGCAGCTTGATGCTAGCGGGAGGCAATGAGCAGTTCTTC. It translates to CASSLMLAGGNEQFF.

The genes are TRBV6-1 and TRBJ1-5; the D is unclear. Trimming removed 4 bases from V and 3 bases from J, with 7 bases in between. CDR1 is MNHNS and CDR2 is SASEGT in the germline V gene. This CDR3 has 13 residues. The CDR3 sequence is CASSASINQPQHF. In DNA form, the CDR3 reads TGTGCCAGCAGTGCGTCTATCAATCAGCCCCAGCATTTT.

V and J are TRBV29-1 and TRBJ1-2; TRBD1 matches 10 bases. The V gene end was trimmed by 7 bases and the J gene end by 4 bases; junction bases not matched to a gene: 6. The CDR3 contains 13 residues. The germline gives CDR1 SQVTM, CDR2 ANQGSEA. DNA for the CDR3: TGCAGCGACCTGACAGGGGGCGGCTATGGCTACACCTTC. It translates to CSDLTGGGYGYTF.

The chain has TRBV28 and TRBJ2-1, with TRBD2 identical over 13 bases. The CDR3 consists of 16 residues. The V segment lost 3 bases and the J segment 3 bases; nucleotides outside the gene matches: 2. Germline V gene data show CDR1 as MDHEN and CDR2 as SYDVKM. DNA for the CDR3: TGTGCCAGCAGTTTGAGGACTAGCGGGAGCTACAATGAGCAGTTCTTC. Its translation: CASSLRTSGSYNEQFF.

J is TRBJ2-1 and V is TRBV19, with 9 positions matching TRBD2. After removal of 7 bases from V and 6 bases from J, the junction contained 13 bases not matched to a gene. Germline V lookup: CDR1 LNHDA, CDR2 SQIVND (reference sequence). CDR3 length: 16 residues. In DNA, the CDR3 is TGTGCCAGTACCCCTCGGCAAGCGGGAGGCCGCAATGAGCAGTTCTTC. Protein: CASTPRQAGGRNEQFF.

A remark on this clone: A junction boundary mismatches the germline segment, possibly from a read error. CDR3: CASSSGQTDTQYF. CDR3 bases: TGTGCTAGCAGCTCGGGACAGACAGATACGCAGTATTTT. V gene TRBV7-7 combines with J gene TRBJ2-3; 7 bases are a match to TRBD1. Germline CDR1 is SSHAT and CDR2 is FNYEAQ (reference sequence). The CDR3 loop spans 13 amino acids. The whole variable domain, remainder taken from reference TRBV7-7 and TRBJ2-3, is GAGVSQSPRYKVTKRGQDVTLRCDPISSHATLYWYQQALGQGPEFLTYFNYEAQPDKSGLPSDRFSAERPEGSISTLTIQRTEQRDSAMYRCASSSGQTDTQYFGPGTRLTVL.